Shown below are 25 T cell receptor beta chains from a single sample sequenced in a study of lymphopenia after photon versus proton radiotherapy. Clones were read by immunoSEQ multiplex PCR, and TCRdb kept only the in-frame ones, dropping some. The sample includes around 42,000 clones, about 85% of them seen just once. Sequences were derived from peripheral blood, sampled from a patient treated with photon-based radiotherapy. The receptor set was obtained from a man between 40 and 49 years old with gastric cancer.

The CDR3 reads CASSLAGGYTF. The CDR3 DNA is TGTGCCAGCAGCTTAGCTGGAGGCTACACCTTC. The chain uses TRBV7-2 and TRBJ1-2, with no clear D. The CDR3 runs to 11 residues. From germline, CDR1 is SGHTA and CDR2 FQGNSA. Trimming removed 0 bases at V and 8 bases at J, with 4 bases between.

The V call is TRBV10-3, the J call TRBJ1-5; D remains ambiguous. V lost 7 bases to trimming and J lost 0 bases, with 13 bases between them. The CDR3 is made up of 15 amino acids. Germline CDR1 ENHRY, CDR2 SYGVKD. The CDR3 nucleotides are TGTGCCATCAAGAGCAGCGGAGATAGCAATCAGCCCCAGCATTTT. This gives the protein CAIKSSGDSNQPQHF.

The gene calls are TRBV9 and TRBJ2-1; D is unresolved. Germline V gives CDR1 SGDLS, CDR2 YYNGEE. The V gene lost 0 bases and the J gene lost 7 bases, with 8 bases spanning the gap. CDR3 length equals 13 residues. CDR3 loop: CASSVGSVNEQFF. For the CDR3, the DNA is TGTGCCAGCAGCGTAGGGTCTGTGAATGAGCAGTTCTTC.

The rearrangement joins TRBV6-5 to TRBJ2-7; 7 positions agree with TRBD1. In germline, CDR1 is MNHEY, CDR2 SVGAGI. The CDR3 consists of 15 residues. V lost 6 bases and J lost 4; bases outside the gene matches: 12. The CDR3 sequence is CASRRVRDSRYEQYF. In nucleotides, the CDR3 is TGTGCCAGCAGGAGAGTCCGGGACAGTCGTTACGAGCAGTACTTC.

The chain joins TRBV30 to TRBJ1-1; 10 nucleotides match TRBD1. The CDR3 consists of 13 residues. V dropped 4 bases and J dropped 4; count of bases not matched to a gene: 3. Germline-derived CDR1 and CDR2 are GTSNPN and SVGIG (reference sequence). For the CDR3, the DNA is TGTGCCTGGAAGTGGACAGGGGGCACTGAAGCTTTCTTT. Amino acid sequence: CAWKWTGGTEAFF. Full variable domain (outside the CDR3, taken from reference TRBV30 and TRBJ1-1): SQTIHQWPATLVQPVGSPLSLECTVEGTSNPNLYWYRQAAGRGLQLLFYSVGIGQISSEVPQNLSASRPQDRQFILSSKKLLLSDSGFYLCAWKWTGGTEAFFGQGTRLTVV.

This clone was recorded only once. This chain connects TRBV14 to TRBJ1-4; the D is unclear. In germline, CDR1 is SGHDN, CDR2 FVKESK. The CDR3 is 15 amino acids. V was trimmed by 4 bases and J by 8 bases, leaving 17 bases between them. This CDR3 reads CASSPRRGLGEKLFF. In DNA form, the CDR3 reads TGTGCCAGCAGCCCGCGTAGAGGGTTGGGGGAAAAACTGTTTTTT.

The chain is built from TRBV7-3 and TRBJ1-1; D is uncertain. Trimming removed 5 bases from V and 3 bases from J, with 10 bases in between. Germline V gene data show CDR1 as SGHTA and CDR2 as FQGTGA. This CDR3 spans 13 amino acids. CDR3 protein: CASSQDPYTEAFF. The CDR3 DNA sequence: TGTGCCAGCAGCCAGGACCCTTACACTGAAGCTTTCTTT.

The chain joins TRBV5-1 to TRBJ2-3, with D perhaps TRBD2 (6 bases). The CDR3 is 18 amino acids. V lost 0 bases and J 3 bases, leaving 20 bases between the germline ends. Per the germline V gene, CDR1 is SGHRS and CDR2 is YFSETQ. The CDR3 DNA sequence: TGCGCCAGCAGCTTGGGCCTCGGGACTCGGGGTGGTACAGATACGCAGTATTTT. Amino acids: CASSLGLGTRGGTDTQYF. The whole variable domain, remainder taken from reference TRBV5-1 and TRBJ2-3, is KAGVTQTPRYLIKTRGQQVTLSCSPISGHRSVSWYQQTPGQGLQFLFEYFSETQRNKGNFPGRFSGRQFSNSRSEMNVSTLELGDSALYLCASSLGLGTRGGTDTQYFGPGTRLTVL.

The gene calls are TRBV6-5 and TRBJ2-7, with D unclear. V dropped 4 bases and J dropped 4 bases, with 8 bases sitting between them. Germline CDR1 reads MNHEY; CDR2 reads SVGAGI. This CDR3 is 12 amino acids long. Written as DNA, the CDR3 is TGTGCCAGCAGTTTGCGTGATTACGAGCAGTACTTC. Translated: CASSLRDYEQYF.

The sample holds a few counts of this clone. The chain joins TRBV28 to TRBJ2-2; 15 bases line up with TRBD2. This CDR3 is 17 amino acids long. Germline lookup yields CDR1 MDHEN and CDR2 SYDVKM. After removal of 0 bases from V and 6 bases from J, the junction contained 2 bases not matched to a gene. In DNA, the CDR3 is TGTGCCAGCAGTTTATGGGGACTAGCGGGGGGACCCGGGGAGCTGTTTTTT. Its protein product is CASSLWGLAGGPGELFF. Drawing the rest from reference TRBV28 and TRBJ2-2, the complete variable domain is DVKVTQSSRYLVKRTGEKVFLECVQDMDHENMFWYRQDPGLGLRLIYFSYDVKMKEKGDIPEGYSVSREKKERFSLILESASTNQTSMYLCASSLWGLAGGPGELFFGEGSRLTVL.

This chain uses TRBV7-2 with TRBJ2-3; TRBD2 matches 9 bases. Trimming took 1 base from V and 7 from J; bases not matched to a gene: 3. The germline gives CDR1 SGHTA, CDR2 FQGNSA. The CDR3 length is 14 residues. This chain's CDR3 is CASSLGGGAHTQYF. The DNA for the CDR3 is TGTGCCAGCAGCTTAGGCGGGGGGGCACATACGCAGTATTTT. Full variable domain (rest looked up from reference TRBV7-2 and TRBJ2-3): GAGVSQSPSNKVTEKGKDVELRCDPISGHTALYWYRQSLGQGLEFLIYFQGNSAPDKSGLPSDRFSAERTGGSVSTLTIQRTQQEDSAVYLCASSLGGGAHTQYFGPGTRLTVL.

The chain recombines TRBV10-3 with TRBJ2-7; D is possibly TRBD2 (5 bases). CDR1 ENHRY and CDR2 SYGVKD come from the germline V gene. This CDR3 has 12 residues. The V and J ends lost 5 bases and 6 bases respectively, with 11 bases between them. The DNA for the CDR3 is TGTGCCATCAGTAAGGGAGTTAGCGAGCAGTACTTC. As protein: CAISKGVSEQYF.

DNA for the CDR3: TGTGCCAGCAGTGAAGCTTACAACAGGGGGGACTATGGCTACACCTTC. This encodes CASSEAYNRGDYGYTF. V is TRBV2 and J is TRBJ1-2; 8 bases are a match to TRBD1. This CDR3 region has 16 residues. CDR1 and CDR2 from the germline V gene are SNHLY and FYNNEI. V trimming: 0 bases; J trimming: 3 bases; junction bases outside the gene matches: 6.

The gene calls are TRBV30 and TRBJ1-6, with a weak D call TRBD1 (5 bases). CDR1 is GTSNPN and CDR2 is SVGIG in the germline V gene (reference sequence). The CDR3 has 20 amino acids. V lost 0 bases and J 0 bases, leaving 21 bases between the germline ends. The CDR3 region has the DNA TGTGCCTGGAGTGTCTCCACCCGACAGCGGTCTAGCTCCTATAATTCACCCCTCCACTTT. Translation gives CAWSVSTRQRSSSYNSPLHF.

V gene TRBV2 combines with J gene TRBJ2-5; D ambiguous. The DNA end lines up better with TRBJ2-7; the J call may be wrong. The CDR3 runs to 13 residues. Germline CDR1 and CDR2: SNHLY and FYNNEI. CDR3 region: CASNFDTSYEQYF. The CDR3 DNA reads as TGTGCCAGCAACTTTGACACCTCCTACGAGCAGTACTTC.

The chain combines TRBV18 with TRBJ2-7; D might be TRBD1 (5 bases). Trimming took 2 bases from V and 1 from J, leaving 6 bases between them. CDR3 size: 13 residues. Germline loops: CDR1 KGHSH, CDR2 LQKENI. CDR3 in DNA: TGTGCCAGCTCACCAAGGGGTTCCTACGAGCAGTACTTC. It specifies CASSPRGSYEQYF.

V gene TRBV27 combines with J gene TRBJ1-1; TRBD1 aligns across 9 bases. The V gene's germline CDR1 is MNHEY and CDR2 SMNVEV (reference sequence). The CDR3 sequence is 14 residues long. Trimming removed 6 bases from V and 5 bases from J; junction bases left unmatched: 7. CDR3 region: CASRTGGVRTEAFF. The CDR3 region has the DNA TGTGCCAGCAGAACAGGGGGCGTACGGACTGAAGCTTTCTTT.

This rearrangement joins TRBV30 to TRBJ2-2; D gene ambiguous. From germline, CDR1 is GTSNPN and CDR2 SVGIG (reference sequence). The V gene lost 0 bases and the J gene lost 7 bases, with 12 bases spanning the gap. The CDR3 has 14 residues. DNA for the CDR3: TGTGCCTGGAGTGTAGGAATAAGTCTCGGGGAGCTGTTTTTT. The encoded protein is CAWSVGISLGELFF.

This clone was counted a few times. The chain uses TRBV6-1 and TRBJ2-2; D may be TRBD2 (6 bases). There are 13 residues in the CDR3. The germline V gene has CDR1 MNHNS and CDR2 SASEGT. V shed 6 bases and J shed 7 bases, with 12 bases lying between them. CDR3 DNA sequence: TGTGCCAGCAGCGGGAGAGGACGCGGGGAGCTGTTTTTT. Its translation is CASSGRGRGELFF.

This rearrangement joins TRBV7-2 to TRBJ2-7, with D perhaps TRBD1 (5 bases). This CDR3 is built from 12 residues. Deletions cut 5 bases from V and 7 bases from J, with 12 bases between. CDR1 and CDR2 (germline): SGHTA, FQGNSA. The CDR3, as DNA: TGTGCCAGCAGCCTCGGACAAAAAGAGCAGTACTTC. Protein product: CASSLGQKEQYF.

J is TRBJ2-5 and V is TRBV2, with a tentative D call TRBD1 (6 bases). This CDR3 has 14 amino acids. Germline V lookup: CDR1 SNHLY, CDR2 FYNNEI. The germline V and J ends were trimmed by 2 bases and 5 bases, with 12 bases remaining between them. The CDR3 sequence: CASSETPGAETQYF. In nucleotides, the CDR3 is TGTGCCAGCAGTGAAACCCCAGGGGCGGAGACCCAGTACTTC.

The chain carries TRBV4-2 and TRBJ2-7, with D perhaps TRBD2 (5 bases). Per germline, CDR1 LGHNA and CDR2 YNFKEQ. V lost 0 bases, J lost 4 bases, and 13 bases lay in between. The CDR3 is 15 residues long. The CDR3 sequence is CASSQDEESGYEQYF. The CDR3 DNA sequence: TGTGCCAGCAGCCAAGATGAGGAAAGCGGATACGAGCAGTACTTC.

The chain joins TRBV7-9 to TRBJ1-2; the D is unclear. Trimming cost V 2 bases and J 8 bases, with 21 bases left between them. The CDR3 extends over 16 amino acids. Per the germline V gene, CDR1 is SEHNR and CDR2 is FQNEAQ (reference sequence). The CDR3 loop reads CASSLMSTATEGGYTF. The CDR3 region has the DNA TGTGCCAGCAGCTTAATGTCAACCGCGACCGAAGGGGGCTACACCTTC.

This chain joins TRBV11-2 and TRBJ2-7; a possible D gene is TRBD1 (6 bases). The CDR3 contains 15 residues. Germline V gene data show CDR1 as SGHAT and CDR2 as FQNNGV. The germline V and J ends were trimmed by 5 bases and 6 bases, with 20 bases remaining between them. The CDR3 region has the DNA TGTGCCAGCAGCCGCTATGGAGCTACAGGGCGCGAGCAGTACTTC. It codes for CASSRYGATGREQYF.

This chain uses TRBV11-3 with TRBJ1-2; no definite D call. Deletions cut 1 base from V and 1 base from J, with 10 bases between. Per germline, CDR1 SGHNT and CDR2 YENEEA. The CDR3 runs 15 residues. Written as DNA, the CDR3 is TGTGCCAGCAGCTTAGTCCCCGGAAATAACTATGGCTACACCTTC. Protein product: CASSLVPGNNYGYTF.